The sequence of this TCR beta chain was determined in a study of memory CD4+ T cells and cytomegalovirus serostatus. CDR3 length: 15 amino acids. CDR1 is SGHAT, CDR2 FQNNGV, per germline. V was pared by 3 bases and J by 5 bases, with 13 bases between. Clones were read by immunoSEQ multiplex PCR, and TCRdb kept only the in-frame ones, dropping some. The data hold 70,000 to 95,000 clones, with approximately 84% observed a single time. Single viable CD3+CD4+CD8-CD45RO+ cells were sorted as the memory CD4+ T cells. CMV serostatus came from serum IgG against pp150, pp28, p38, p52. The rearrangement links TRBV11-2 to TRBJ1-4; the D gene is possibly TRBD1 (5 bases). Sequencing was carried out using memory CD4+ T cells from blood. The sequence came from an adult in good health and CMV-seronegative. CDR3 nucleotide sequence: TGTGCCAGCAGCTTTTCGGGACCGCGGAATGAAAAACTGTTTTTT. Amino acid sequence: CASSFSGPRNEKLFF.